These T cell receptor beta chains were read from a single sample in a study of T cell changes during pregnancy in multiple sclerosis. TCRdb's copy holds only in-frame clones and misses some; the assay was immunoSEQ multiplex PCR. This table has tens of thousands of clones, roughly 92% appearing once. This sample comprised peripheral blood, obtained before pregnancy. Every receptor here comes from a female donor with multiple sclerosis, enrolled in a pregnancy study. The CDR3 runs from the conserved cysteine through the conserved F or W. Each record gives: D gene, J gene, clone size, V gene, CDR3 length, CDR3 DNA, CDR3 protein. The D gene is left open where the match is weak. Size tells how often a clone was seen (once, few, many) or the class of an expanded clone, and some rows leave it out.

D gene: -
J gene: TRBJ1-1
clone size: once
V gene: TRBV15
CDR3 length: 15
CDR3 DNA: TGTGCCACCAGCAGAGATCGGGTTACGGGCACTGAAGCTTTCTTT
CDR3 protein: CATSRDRVTGTEAFF

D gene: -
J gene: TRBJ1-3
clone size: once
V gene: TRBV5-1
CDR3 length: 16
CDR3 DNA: TGCGCCAGCAGCTTGGGCGGCCGGGTCTCTGGAAACACCATATATTTT
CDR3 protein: CASSLGGRVSGNTIYF

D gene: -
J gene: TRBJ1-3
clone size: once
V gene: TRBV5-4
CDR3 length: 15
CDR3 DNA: TGTGCCAGCAGCTCGGTCCATAGCCCTGGAAACACCATATATTTT
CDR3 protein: CASSSVHSPGNTIYF

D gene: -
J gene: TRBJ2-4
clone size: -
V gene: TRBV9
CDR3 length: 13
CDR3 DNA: TGTGCCAGCAGCTTTAGCGGAGGAAACATTCAGTACTTC
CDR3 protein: CASSFSGGNIQYF

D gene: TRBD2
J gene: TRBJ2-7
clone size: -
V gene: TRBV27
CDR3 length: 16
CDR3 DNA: TGTGCCAGCACCCCGACCCCCGGGACTAGCGTTTACGAGCAGTACTTC
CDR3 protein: CASTPTPGTSVYEQYF

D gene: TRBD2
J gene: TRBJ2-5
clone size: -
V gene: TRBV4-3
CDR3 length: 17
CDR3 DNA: TGCGCCAGCAGCCCATTCCTCGGACGGGAGGGCCATGAGACCCAGTACTTC
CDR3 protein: CASSPFLGREGHETQYF

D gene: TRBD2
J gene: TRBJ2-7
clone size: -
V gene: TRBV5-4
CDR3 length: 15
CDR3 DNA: TGTGCCAGCAGCTTGGGGCTAGCGGACTCCTACGAGCAGTACTTC
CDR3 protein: CASSLGLADSYEQYF

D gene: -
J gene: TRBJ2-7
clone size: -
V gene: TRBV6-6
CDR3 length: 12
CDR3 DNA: TGTGCCAGCACCACAGGGTCCTACGAGCAGTACTTC
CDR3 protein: CASTTGSYEQYF

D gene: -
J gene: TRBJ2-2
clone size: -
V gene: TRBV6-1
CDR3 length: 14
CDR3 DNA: TGTGCCAGCAGTGTGACAACCTCGACCGGGGAGCTGTTTTTT
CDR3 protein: CASSVTTSTGELFF

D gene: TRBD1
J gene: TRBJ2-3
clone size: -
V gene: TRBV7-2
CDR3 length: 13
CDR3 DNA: TGTGCCAGCAGCTTGACAGGGGAGGATACGCAGTATTTT
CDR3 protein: CASSLTGEDTQYF

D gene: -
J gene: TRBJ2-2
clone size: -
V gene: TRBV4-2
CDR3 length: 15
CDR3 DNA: TGTGCCAGCAGCCAACTCTCCCAGGGCACCGGGGAGCTGTTTTTT
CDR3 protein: CASSQLSQGTGELFF

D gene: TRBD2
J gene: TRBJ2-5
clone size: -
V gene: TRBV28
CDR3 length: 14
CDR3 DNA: TGTGCCAGCAACCCCCCAGCACTAGCGGGGACCCAGTACTTC
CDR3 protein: CASNPPALAGTQYF

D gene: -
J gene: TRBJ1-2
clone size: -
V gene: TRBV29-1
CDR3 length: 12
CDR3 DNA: TGCAGCGTTGACTTACAGACCTATGGCTACACCTTC
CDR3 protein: CSVDLQTYGYTF

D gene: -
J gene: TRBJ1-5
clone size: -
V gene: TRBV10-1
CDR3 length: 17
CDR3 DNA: TGCGCCAGCAGTGAGCGACCCTCAAGGGGCCTAAATCAGCCCCAGCATTTT
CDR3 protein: CASSERPSRGLNQPQHF

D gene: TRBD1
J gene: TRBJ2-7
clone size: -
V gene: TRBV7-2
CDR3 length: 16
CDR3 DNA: TGTGCCAGCAGCCTAGGCCGGGGACAGGGGCTAGGGGAGCAGTACTTC
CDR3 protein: CASSLGRGQGLGEQYF

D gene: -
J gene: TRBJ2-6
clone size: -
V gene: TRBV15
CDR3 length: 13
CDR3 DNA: TGTGCCACCAAGGACAGTGGGGCCAACGTCCTGACTTTC
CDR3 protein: CATKDSGANVLTF

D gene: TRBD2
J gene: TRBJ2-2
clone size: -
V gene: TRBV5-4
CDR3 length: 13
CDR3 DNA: TGTGCCAGCAGGCGGGAGAAATCCGGGGAGCTGTTTTTT
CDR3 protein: CASRREKSGELFF

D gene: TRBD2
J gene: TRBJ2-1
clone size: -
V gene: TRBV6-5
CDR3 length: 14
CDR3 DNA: TGTGCCAGCAGCCTAGCGGGAGCCTACAATGAGCAGTTCTTC
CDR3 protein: CASSLAGAYNEQFF

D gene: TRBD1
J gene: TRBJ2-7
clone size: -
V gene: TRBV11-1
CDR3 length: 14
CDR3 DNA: TGTGCCAGCAGTCCCGGACAGGGGTCCTACGAGCAGTACTTC
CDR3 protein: CASSPGQGSYEQYF

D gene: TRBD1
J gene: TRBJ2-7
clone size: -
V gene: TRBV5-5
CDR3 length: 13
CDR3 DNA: TGTGCCAGCAGACAGGGGGCTATATACGAGCAGTACTTC
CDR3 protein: CASRQGAIYEQYF

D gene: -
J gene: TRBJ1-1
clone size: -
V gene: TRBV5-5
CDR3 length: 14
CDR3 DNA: TGTGCCAGCAGCTTGGTTGCAGGGGACACTGAAGCTTTCTTT
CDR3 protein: CASSLVAGDTEAFF

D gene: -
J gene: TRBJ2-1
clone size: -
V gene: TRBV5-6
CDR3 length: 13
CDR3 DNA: TGTGCCAGCAGCTTGGGACTCTACAATGAGCAGTTCTTC
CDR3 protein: CASSLGLYNEQFF

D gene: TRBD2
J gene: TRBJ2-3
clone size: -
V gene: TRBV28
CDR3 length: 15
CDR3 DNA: TGTGCCAGCAGTCGGTTAGCGGGAGGGCCTGAAACGCAGTATTTT
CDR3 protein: CASSRLAGGPETQYF

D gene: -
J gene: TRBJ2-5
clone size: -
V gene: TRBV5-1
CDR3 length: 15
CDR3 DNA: TGCGCCAGCAGCTTGGGGGGGCAGGGAAAAGAGACCCAGTACTTC
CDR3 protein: CASSLGGQGKETQYF

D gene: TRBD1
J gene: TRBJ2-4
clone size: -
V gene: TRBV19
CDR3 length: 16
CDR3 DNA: TGTGCCAGTAGTATGGGAGACAGGGGGTCCAAAAACATTCAGTACTTC
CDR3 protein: CASSMGDRGSKNIQYF

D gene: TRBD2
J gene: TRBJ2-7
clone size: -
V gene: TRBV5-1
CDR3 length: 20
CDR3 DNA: TGCGCCAGCAGCTTGTCTTCCGCCGGTCCTGGGGGACTAACAGCCTACGAGCAGTACTTC
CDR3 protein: CASSLSSAGPGGLTAYEQYF

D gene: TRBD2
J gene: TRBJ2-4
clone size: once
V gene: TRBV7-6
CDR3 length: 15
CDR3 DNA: TGTGCCAGCAGCCCGGGAGGGGGGAAGGGAAACATTCAGTACTTC
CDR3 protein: CASSPGGGKGNIQYF

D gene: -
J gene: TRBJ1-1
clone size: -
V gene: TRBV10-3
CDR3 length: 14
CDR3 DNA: TGTGCCATCCGAACCGGGACACAGAACACTGAAGCTTTCTTT
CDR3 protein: CAIRTGTQNTEAFF

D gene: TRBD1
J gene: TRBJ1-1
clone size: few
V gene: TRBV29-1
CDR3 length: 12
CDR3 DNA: TGCAGCGTTGGAGGGGGCGGCACTGAAGCTTTCTTT
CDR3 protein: CSVGGGGTEAFF

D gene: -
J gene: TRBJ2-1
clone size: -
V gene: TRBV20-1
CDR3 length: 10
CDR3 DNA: TGCAGTGCTAGTCGCAATGAGCAGTTCTTC
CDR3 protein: CSASRNEQFF

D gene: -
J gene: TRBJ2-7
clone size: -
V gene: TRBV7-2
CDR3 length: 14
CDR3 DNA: TGTGCCAGCAGCTTAGCGTTATCGGCCTACGAGCAGTACTTC
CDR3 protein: CASSLALSAYEQYF

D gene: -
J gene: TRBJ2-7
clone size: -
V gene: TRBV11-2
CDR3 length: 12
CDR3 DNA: TGTGCCAGCAGTCCTCAGTCCTACGAGCAGTACTTC
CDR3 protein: CASSPQSYEQYF

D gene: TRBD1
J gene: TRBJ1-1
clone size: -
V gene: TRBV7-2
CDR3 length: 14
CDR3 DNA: TGTGCCAGCAGCGGACAGGGGGCGGGAACTGAAGCTTTCTTT
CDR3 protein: CASSGQGAGTEAFF

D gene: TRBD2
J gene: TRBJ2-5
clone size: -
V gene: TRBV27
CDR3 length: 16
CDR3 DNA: TGTGCCAGCAGTTCACCGGGACTAGCGGGAGGAGAGACCCAGTACTTC
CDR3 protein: CASSSPGLAGGETQYF

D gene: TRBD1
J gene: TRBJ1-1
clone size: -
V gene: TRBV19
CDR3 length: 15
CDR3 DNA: TGTGCCAGTAGTGCCACGACAGGGGGTAACACTGAAGCTTTCTTT
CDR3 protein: CASSATTGGNTEAFF

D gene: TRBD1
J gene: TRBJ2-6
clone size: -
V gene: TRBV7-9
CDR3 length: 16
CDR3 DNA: TGTGCCAGCAGCTCCCGGACAGGCCCTGGGGCCAACGTCCTGACTTTC
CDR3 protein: CASSSRTGPGANVLTF

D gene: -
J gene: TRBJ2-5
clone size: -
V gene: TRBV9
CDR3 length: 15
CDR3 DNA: TGTGCCAGCAGCGTCGACCCCGGGTTGTCAGAGACCCAGTACTTC
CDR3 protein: CASSVDPGLSETQYF

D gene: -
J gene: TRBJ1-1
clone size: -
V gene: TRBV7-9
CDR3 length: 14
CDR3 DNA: TGTGCCAGCAGAAAGAACATGAGGGACACTGAAGCTTTCTTT
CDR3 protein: CASRKNMRDTEAFF

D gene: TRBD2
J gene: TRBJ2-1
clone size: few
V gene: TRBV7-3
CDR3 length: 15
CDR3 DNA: TGTGCCAGCAGCCAGACTAGCGGGAGAGGGTATGAGCAGTTCTTC
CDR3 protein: CASSQTSGRGYEQFF

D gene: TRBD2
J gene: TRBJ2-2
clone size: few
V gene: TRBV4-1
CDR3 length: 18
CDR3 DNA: TGCGCCAGCAGCCAAGGAGGACTAGCGGGAGGGGGCACCGGGGAGCTGTTTTTT
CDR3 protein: CASSQGGLAGGGTGELFF

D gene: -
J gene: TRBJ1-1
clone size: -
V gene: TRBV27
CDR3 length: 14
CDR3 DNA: TGTGCCAGCAGTTGGGCGGAGGGGCTCACTGAAGCTTTCTTT
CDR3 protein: CASSWAEGLTEAFF

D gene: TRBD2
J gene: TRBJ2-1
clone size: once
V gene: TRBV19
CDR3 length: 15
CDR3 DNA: TGTGCCAGTAGTACTGGCTCGGGGGGGCGCGATGAGCAGTTCTTC
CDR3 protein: CASSTGSGGRDEQFF

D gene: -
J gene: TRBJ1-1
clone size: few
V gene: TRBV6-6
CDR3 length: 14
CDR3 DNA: TGTGCCAGCAGGGAGACAGGAGTGAACACTGAAGCTTTCTTT
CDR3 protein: CASRETGVNTEAFF

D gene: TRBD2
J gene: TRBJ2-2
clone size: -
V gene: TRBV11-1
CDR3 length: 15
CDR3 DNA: TGTGCCAGCACCGCCCAAGCGGGAGCCACCGGGGAGCTGTTTTTT
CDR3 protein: CASTAQAGATGELFF

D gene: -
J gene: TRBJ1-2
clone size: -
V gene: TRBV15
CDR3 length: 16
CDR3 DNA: TGTGCCACCAGCAGAGGGGGGACTACGGGGGCTTATGGCTACACCTTC
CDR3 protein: CATSRGGTTGAYGYTF

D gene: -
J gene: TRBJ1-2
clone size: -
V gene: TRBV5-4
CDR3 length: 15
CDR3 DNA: TGTGCCAGCACCTACAACCGCCCAGGGGAAGGGAATGTCACCTTC
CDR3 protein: CASTYNRPGEGNVTF

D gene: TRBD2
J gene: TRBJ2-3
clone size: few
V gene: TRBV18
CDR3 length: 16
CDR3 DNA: TGTGCCAGCTCCCGCCTCTCTAGCGGGAGTTCCGATACGCAGTATTTT
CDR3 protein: CASSRLSSGSSDTQYF

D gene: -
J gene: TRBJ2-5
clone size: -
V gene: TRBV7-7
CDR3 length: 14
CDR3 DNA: TGTGCTAGCAGCTTAGCGGAGTCCTCACGGGCCCAGTACTTC
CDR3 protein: CASSLAESSRAQYF

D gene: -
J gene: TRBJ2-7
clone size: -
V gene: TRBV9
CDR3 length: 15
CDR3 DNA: TGTGCCAGCAGCGTATCGGGGAGGATGGGGGACGAGCAGTACTTC
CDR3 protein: CASSVSGRMGDEQYF

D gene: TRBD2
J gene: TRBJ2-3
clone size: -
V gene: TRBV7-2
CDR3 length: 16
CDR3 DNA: TGTGCCAGCAGCTTAGTTTCCGGCGGGAGGGCAGATACGCAGTATTTT
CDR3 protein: CASSLVSGGRADTQYF

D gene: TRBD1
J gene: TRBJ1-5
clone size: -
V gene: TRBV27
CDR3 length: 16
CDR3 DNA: TGTGCCAGCAGTTTCCGGGACAGGGAGAGCAATCAGCCCCAGCATTTT
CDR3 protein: CASSFRDRESNQPQHF

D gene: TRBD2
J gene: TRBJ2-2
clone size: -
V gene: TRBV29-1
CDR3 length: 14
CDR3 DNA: TGCAGCGTTGTAGCGGGAGCACACACCGGGGAGCTGTTTTTT
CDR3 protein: CSVVAGAHTGELFF

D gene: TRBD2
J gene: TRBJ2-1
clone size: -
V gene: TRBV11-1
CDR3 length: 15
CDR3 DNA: TGTGCCAGCAACCCCCTAGCGGGGCTGTACAATGAGCAGTTCTTC
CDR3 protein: CASNPLAGLYNEQFF

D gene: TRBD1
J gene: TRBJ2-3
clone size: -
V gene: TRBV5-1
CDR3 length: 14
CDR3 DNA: TGCGCCAGCAGCTGGACAGGGACCACAGATACGCAGTATTTT
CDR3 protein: CASSWTGTTDTQYF

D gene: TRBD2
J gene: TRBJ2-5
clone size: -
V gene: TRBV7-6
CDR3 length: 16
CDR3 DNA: TGTGCCAGCAGCTTAGGGGAGCGGGAGGTCCAAGAGACCCAGTACTTC
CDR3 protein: CASSLGEREVQETQYF

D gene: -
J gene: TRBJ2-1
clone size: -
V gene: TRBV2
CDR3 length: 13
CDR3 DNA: TGTGCCAGCAGGGGTCCCGCGGGGCAGAAGCAGTTCTTC
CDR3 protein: CASRGPAGQKQFF

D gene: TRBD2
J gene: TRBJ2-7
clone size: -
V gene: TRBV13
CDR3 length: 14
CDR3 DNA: TGTGCCAGCAGCTCAGGACTAGCGGAGTACGAGCAGTACTTC
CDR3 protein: CASSSGLAEYEQYF

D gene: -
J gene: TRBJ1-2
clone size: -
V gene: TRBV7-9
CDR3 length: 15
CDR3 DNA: TGTGCCAGCAGCGAAAGGACAGAAGCTAACTATGGCTACACCTTC
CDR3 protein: CASSERTEANYGYTF

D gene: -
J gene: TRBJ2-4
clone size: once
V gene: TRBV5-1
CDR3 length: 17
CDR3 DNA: TGCGCCAGCAGCTTGGCCGGGGGACAGCTAGCCAAAAACATTCAGTACTTC
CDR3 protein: CASSLAGGQLAKNIQYF